Below, 20 T cell receptor beta chains from the same sample are listed, as sequenced in a study of blood T cells in healthy people across ages. Next came a second PCR, run for about 7 to 11 cycles, which used a sample-barcoded 5' primer along with a J-beta primer mix. TCRdb reanalysed the 5' RACE reads using MiXCR and keeps one entry per CDR3 protein. The table has about a million distinct CDR3 sequences, roughly 52% seen once; the top ten hold 13%. The sample consisted of blood. The receptors derive from a man aged 25 to 40 in good health.

In its sample, this clonotype was seen a few times. The chain couples TRBV10-3 to TRBJ2-7; a possible D gene is TRBD2 (5 bases). Germline CDR1 and CDR2: ENHRY and SYGVKD. Trimming removed 10 bases at V and 3 bases at J, with 10 bases between. This CDR3 comprises 11 residues. CDR3 sequence (DNA): TGTGCCACCGGGGATATCTACGAGCAGTACTTC. It encodes CATGDIYEQYF.

This chain uses TRBV4-1 with TRBJ2-1, with TRBD1 as a possible D gene (6 bases). Per germline, CDR1 MGHRA and CDR2 YSYEKL. The CDR3 sequence is 13 residues long. V was pared by 2 bases and J by 7 bases, with 9 bases between. CDR3 loop: CASSQWQGNEQFF. Here the CDR3 DNA reads TGCGCCAGCAGCCAATGGCAGGGGAATGAGCAGTTCTTC.

J is TRBJ2-7 and V is TRBV29-1; D possibly matches TRBD1 or TRBD2 (6 bases each). The CDR3 totals 13 residues. Germline CDR1 reads SQVTM; CDR2 reads ANQGSEA. Trimming removed 7 bases at V and 2 bases at J, with 15 bases between. CDR3 sequence: CSAVGGRTYEQYF. DNA for the CDR3: TGCAGCGCCGTCGGGGGCAGGACCTACGAGCAGTACTTC.

This clonotype has at least ten counts. The gene calls are TRBV29-1 and TRBJ2-1; possible D gene TRBD1, 6 bases. The V gene's germline CDR1 is SQVTM and CDR2 ANQGSEA. The ends were cut back, 6 bases at V and 2 bases at J, with 11 bases in the middle. The CDR3 length is 13 residues. CDR3 DNA: TGCAGCGTAAGCAGGGGCCCCTACAATGAGCAGTTCTTC. Translating gives CSVSRGPYNEQFF.

V usage is TRBV11-1 and J usage is TRBJ2-7, with 12 bases lining up with TRBD2. The J call is doubtful: the DNA matches TRBJ2-5 better. This CDR3 region has 16 residues. The germline CDR1 and CDR2 sequences are SGHAT and FQDESV (reference sequence). The CDR3, as DNA: TGTGCCAGCAGCCAGACTAGCGGGGGACCTAAAGAGACCCAGTACTTC. Residues: CASSQTSGGPKETQYF.

The chain couples TRBV27 to TRBJ2-7; D possibly corresponds to TRBD2 (7 bases). The CDR3 has 19 residues. Germline lookup yields CDR1 MNHEY and CDR2 SMNVEV (reference sequence). V was clipped by 2 bases and J by 1 base, with 24 bases between them. In nucleotides, the CDR3 is TGTGCCAGCAGTTTAAAAGGTCTGGGGGCTAGCGGTAAATCCTACGAGCAGTACTTC. Its protein is CASSLKGLGASGKSYEQYF.

Notes on this clonotype: This is likely a read error, given that the CDR3 carries no conserved phenylalanine or tryptophan at its end. This chain uses TRBV12-3 or TRBV12-4 with TRBJ2-2; no clear D gene. Trimming stripped 4 bases from V and 2 bases from J, with 5 bases between. This CDR3 spans 13 amino acids. CDR3 nucleotides: TGTGCCAGCAGTTCAGTTAACACCGGGGAGCTGTTTGTT. This sequence encodes CASSSVNTGELFV.

V usage is TRBV5-5 and J usage is TRBJ2-7; a possible D gene is TRBD1 (6 bases). Trimming cost V 0 bases and J 3 bases, with 13 bases left between them. CDR3 length: 15 amino acids. Germline lookup yields CDR1 SGHKS and CDR2 YYEKEE (reference sequence). CDR3 coding DNA: TGTGCCAGCAGCTTGGGGACAGTCTCATTCTACGAGCAGTACTTC. Translating gives CASSLGTVSFYEQYF.

The chain is built from TRBV29-1 and TRBJ2-1, with 7 bases aligning to TRBD1. The germline gives CDR1 SQVTM, CDR2 ANQGSEA. The CDR3 spans 16 residues. With 2 bases clipped from V and 7 bases from J, the junction kept 14 bases outside the gene matches. In DNA, the CDR3 is TGCAGCGTTGAACCACCGACAGGGATTGAGCGGAATGAGCAGTTCTTC. It yields the protein CSVEPPTGIERNEQFF.

V is TRBV11-2 and J is TRBJ2-1; D is ambiguous. CDR1 and CDR2 (germline): SGHAT, FQNNGV. V dropped 0 bases and J dropped 4 bases, with 10 bases sitting between them. The CDR3 length is 15 residues. In nucleotides, the CDR3 is TGTGCCAGCAGCTTAGATGAAGGATCGTACAATGAGCAGTTCTTC. It encodes CASSLDEGSYNEQFF.

This clonotype was counted a single time. The chain links TRBV9 to TRBJ2-1; TRBD1 matches 8 bases. Germline CDR1 is SGDLS and CDR2 is YYNGEE. With V trimmed by 0 bases and J by 7 bases, 6 bases remained unmatched. The CDR3 runs to 15 residues. The CDR3 DNA reads as TGTGCCAGCAGCGTAGGCCAGGGGGCAGCGAATGAGCAGTTCTTC. Amino acids: CASSVGQGAANEQFF.

The sample holds a few counts of this clonotype. The genes are TRBV11-2 and TRBJ2-4; D is undetermined. Between the trimmed V and J ends, which lost 4 bases and 4 bases, there was a span of 11 bases. CDR1 is SGHAT, CDR2 FQNNGV, per germline. The CDR3 totals 14 residues. The CDR3 DNA reads TGTGCCAGCAGCTCTACGGTCAGGAAAAACATTCAGTACTTC. Protein sequence: CASSSTVRKNIQYF.

The V call is TRBV14, the J call TRBJ2-7, with a weak D call TRBD2 (5 bases). The germline V and J ends were trimmed by 10 bases and 2 bases, with 18 bases remaining between them. The CDR3 is 14 amino acids. Germline CDR1 is SGHDN and CDR2 is FVKESK. CDR3 bases: TGTGCCACCTCCACAGTATCGGGAACCTACGAGCAGTACTTC. This gives the protein CATSTVSGTYEQYF.

The chain has TRBV7-9 and TRBJ2-5, with D perhaps TRBD1 (5 bases). Germline V CDR1 and CDR2: SEHNR, FQNEAQ (reference sequence). This CDR3 is 15 amino acids long. Trimming took off 4 bases at V and 5 bases at J, with 17 bases between the two ends. The CDR3 is CASSYSRGLEETQYF. The CDR3 nucleotides read TGTGCCAGCAGCTACTCAAGGGGATTGGAGGAGACCCAGTACTTC.

The chain joins TRBV11-3 to TRBJ1-5, with 10 bases fitting TRBD1. The germline V gene has CDR1 SGHNT and CDR2 YENEEA. The V and J ends lost 1 base and 0 bases, in that order; junction bases with no gene match: 3. The CDR3 length is 17 residues. Written as DNA, the CDR3 is TGTGCCAGCAGCTTAGCCCGGACAGGGGGTAGCAATCAGCCCCAGCATTTT. Encoded protein: CASSLARTGGSNQPQHF.

The rearrangement uses TRBV3-1 and TRBJ1-4; D is uncertain. This CDR3 spans 16 amino acids. Germline CDR1 is LGHDT and CDR2 is YNNKEL (reference sequence). V was shortened by 1 base and J by 5 bases, with 14 bases between the two germline ends. The CDR3 spells CASSQGPGGRNEKLFF. The CDR3 bases are TGTGCCAGCAGCCAAGGCCCCGGCGGGAGAAATGAAAAACTGTTTTTT. Variable domain in full (rest from reference TRBV3-1 and TRBJ1-4): DTAVSQTPKYLVTQMGNDKSIKCEQNLGHDTMYWYKQDSKKFLKIMFSYNNKELIINETVPNRFSPKSPDKAHLNLHINSLELGDSAVYFCASSQGPGGRNEKLFFGSGTQLSVL.

This clonotype was found a few times. The chain links TRBV6-1 to TRBJ2-5, with TRBD1 matching over 7 bases. Germline V gene lookup returns CDR1 MNHNS and CDR2 SASEGT. CDR3 size: 17 residues. Unmatched junction bases numbered 13, after V lost 6 bases and J lost 0 bases. The CDR3 loop is CASSPFPPGTDQETQYF. DNA for the CDR3: TGTGCCAGCAGCCCCTTCCCTCCCGGGACAGACCAAGAGACCCAGTACTTC.

The gene calls are TRBV5-1 and TRBJ2-2; 9 positions agree with TRBD1. Germline CDR1 and CDR2: SGHRS and YFSETQ. There are 15 residues in the CDR3. The junction had 5 bases not matched to a gene; V was cut back by 3 bases and J by 5 bases. CDR3 residues: CASSSGTGTTGELFF. CDR3 in DNA: TGCGCCAGCAGCTCCGGGACAGGGACAACCGGGGAGCTGTTTTTT.

In this sample, this clonotype turned up a few times. This chain joins TRBV29-1 and TRBJ2-7; TRBD2 matches 7 bases. The V gene end was trimmed by 4 bases and the J gene end by 7 bases; junction bases not matched to a gene: 10. The length of the CDR3 is 13 residues. Germline loops: CDR1 SQVTM, CDR2 ANQGSEA. The CDR3 region is CSVGLALYNEQYF. DNA of the CDR3: TGCAGCGTTGGACTAGCTCTTTACAATGAGCAGTACTTC.

Details on this clonotype: A much bigger clone sits one base away, suggesting this may be a read error. CDR3 amino acids: CASRAESSYNEQYF. The CDR3 bases are TGCGCCAGCAGAGCGGAGAGCTCCTACAATGAGCAGTACTTC. V gene TRBV5-1 combines with J gene TRBJ2-1, with D tentatively TRBD2 (5 bases). The J call may be in error: the DNA end matches TRBJ2-7 better. CDR1 and CDR2 from the germline V gene are SGHRS and YFSETQ. This CDR3 comprises 14 residues.